Reported below is one T cell receptor (beta chain). The target antigen is unknown. Measured with immunoSEQ multiplex PCR; TCRdb has only the in-frame clones, and not every one. The sample shows tens of thousands of clones, 84% of them seen only once. This sample's time point: week 35, safety follow-up. The investigators gave 300 ug of mutant IDH1 20-mer peptide in each vaccine dose, together with topical imiquimod. Patients received eight vaccinations in weeks 1, 3, 5, 7, 11, 15, 19, 23. This sample is part of a study of a mutant IDH1 vaccine in newly diagnosed glioma. Study background: Among treated patients, approximately 62% were male and roughly 38% female, and mean age was 40.4 years.

The study's findings and limits: Whatever changes occurred in top peripheral T cell clonotypes seemed unrelated to pseudoprogression.

This receptor was taken from a man aged 18 to 35 with glioma. Source: PBMCs, taken from a glioma patient whose treatment included an IDH1 peptide vaccine.

CDR3 DNA: TGTGCCAGCAGCAATCGGGGGGGGCGTACCGATACGCAGTATTTT. Translation gives CASSNRGGRTDTQYF. The chain combines TRBV28 with TRBJ2-3; 8 bases are shared with TRBD2. The CDR3 is 15 amino acids. J lost 6 bases, V lost 6 bases, and 11 bases had no gene match. Germline CDR1 and CDR2: MDHEN and SYDVKM.